This T cell receptor (beta chain) was captured by sequencing in a study of cytomegalovirus exposure and HLA in healthy donors. The CDR3 length is 13 residues. Germline V gene sequence: CDR1 MDHEN, CDR2 SYDVKM. The V end was cut by 6 bases, the J end by 1 base, with 9 bases between. The PCR was carried out with 60 Vbeta primers and 13 Jbeta primers. Repertoires were generated with immunoSEQ multiplex PCR, while TCRdb's copy carries only in-frame clones and drops some. Among roughly 200,000 clones listed, just over 75% were seen once. Study observations and caveats: The number of N-insertions in an Asian-associated ancestry cluster was reportedly below the 666-donor mean in a later analysis. It was reportedly the case that the classifier diagnosed cytomegalovirus status with high specificity and sensitivity.

This clone was observed once. No antigen is known for it. The V gene is TRBV28, the J gene TRBJ1-1, with D possibly being TRBD1 (6 bases). The TCR sequence derives from a man aged 25-45 years in good health and CMV-seronegative. Sequenced sample: PBMCs. The CDR3 sequence: CASRWTANTEAFF. The CDR3 region has the DNA TGTGCCAGCAGGTGGACAGCGAACACTGAAGCTTTCTTT.